The 24 T cell receptor beta chains reported below all come from one sample, sequenced in a study of blood T cells in healthy people across ages. Then a second PCR, running roughly 6 to 12 cycles, was carried out with a sample-barcoded 5' primer and a J-beta primer mix. TCRdb fed the 5' RACE reads into MiXCR, producing one record per CDR3 protein. The data contain 750,000 to 950,000 distinct CDR3 sequences, roughly 24% of them singletons. The same sample was also studied in work on T cells of mothers and their children.

Sequencing input: blood. The source is a boy younger than 18 in good health.

The V call is TRBV5-1, the J call TRBJ1-6, with 8 bases that match TRBD1. Germline CDR1 and CDR2: SGHRS and YFSETQ. The CDR3 is made up of 13 amino acids. The junction had 4 bases not matched to a gene; V was cut back by 4 bases and J by 10 bases. Written as DNA, the CDR3 is TGCGCCAGCAGCGCGGACAGGGAGTCACCCCTCCACTTT. Encoded protein: CASSADRESPLHF.

This clonotype came up a few times. The CDR3 reads CASARLIEKLFF. CDR3 in DNA: TGTGCCAGCGCCAGACTAATTGAAAAACTGTTTTTT. The V and J genes are TRBV28 and TRBJ1-4; D is uncertain. V was clipped by 8 bases and J by 7 bases, with 11 bases between them. The CDR3 is 12 residues long. Per germline, CDR1 MDHEN and CDR2 SYDVKM. Complete variable domain (other parts from reference TRBV28 and TRBJ1-4): DVKVTQSSRYLVKRTGEKVFLECVQDMDHENMFWYRQDPGLGLRLIYFSYDVKMKEKGDIPEGYSVSREKKERFSLILESASTNQTSMYLCASARLIEKLFFGSGTQLSVL.

The chain has TRBV4-2 and TRBJ2-2; 10 positions agree with TRBD2. The CDR3 length is 18 residues. Trimming at V came to 1 base and at J to 10 bases, leaving 15 bases not matched to a gene. Germline assignment: CDR1 LGHNA and CDR2 YNFKEQ. The CDR3: CASSQGISGGFPDEELFF. The CDR3 DNA reads as TGTGCCAGCAGCCAAGGGATTAGCGGGGGGTTCCCGGACGAGGAGCTGTTTTTT.

The gene calls are TRBV7-7 and TRBJ2-1; weak D call: TRBD1 (6 bases). Trimming removed 1 base at V and 5 bases at J, with 12 bases between. The CDR3 extends over 15 amino acids. Per the germline V gene, CDR1 is SSHAT and CDR2 is FNYEAQ (reference sequence). The CDR3 here is CASSLEAGVNNEQFF. CDR3 nucleotides: TGTGCCAGCAGCTTAGAGGCAGGGGTGAACAATGAGCAGTTCTTC.

The chain carries TRBV4-1 and TRBJ2-7; D not resolved. V dropped 1 base and J dropped 0 bases, with 10 bases sitting between them. This CDR3 has 15 residues. Germline V gene lookup returns CDR1 MGHRA and CDR2 YSYEKL. CDR3 residues: CASSQVEGNSYEQYF. CDR3 DNA sequence: TGCGCCAGCAGCCAAGTGGAAGGAAACTCCTACGAGCAGTACTTC.

This clonotype was counted once. The chain joins TRBV7-2 to TRBJ2-5, with D unclear. The CDR3 consists of 13 residues. Germline CDR1 is SGHTA and CDR2 is FQGNSA. V lost 1 base to trimming and J lost 5 bases, with 8 bases between them. The DNA for the CDR3 is TGTGCCAGCAGCTTAGGGAACTGGGAGACCCAGTACTTC. Protein: CASSLGNWETQYF.

This clonotype was seen a handful of times. The V and J genes are TRBV3-1 and TRBJ2-7; D may correspond to TRBD1 or TRBD2 (6 bases each). The CDR3 covers 17 residues. Germline loops: CDR1 LGHDT, CDR2 YNNKEL (reference sequence). Trimming took 4 bases from V and 2 from J, leaving 21 bases between them. This chain's CDR3 is CASSPTISRGLPYEQYF. The CDR3 region has the DNA TGTGCCAGCAGCCCTACTATATCCAGGGGACTTCCCTACGAGCAGTACTTC.

This clonotype was seen a handful of times. The J gene is TRBJ2-1, the V gene TRBV10-3, with TRBD2 matching over 9 bases. CDR1 is ENHRY, CDR2 SYGVKD, per germline. V shed 4 bases and J 0 bases; nucleotides not matched to a gene: 10. The CDR3 is 18 amino acids. The CDR3 spells CAISGPAGGGGSYNEQFF. The CDR3 region has the DNA TGTGCCATCAGTGGCCCGGCGGGCGGGGGGGGCTCCTACAATGAGCAGTTCTTC.

A few counts support this clonotype. The gene calls are TRBV6-1 and TRBJ2-2, with TRBD1 matching over 7 bases. The CDR3 runs 14 residues. V was clipped by 7 bases and J by 1 base; unmatched bases: 3. Germline V lookup: CDR1 MNHNS, CDR2 SASEGT. The CDR3 DNA reads as TGTGCCAGCATCAGGGGGTGGAACACCGGGGAGCTGTTTTTT. This encodes CASIRGWNTGELFF.

This chain connects TRBV2 to TRBJ2-5, with 8 bases lining up with TRBD2. J was trimmed by 5 bases and V by 6 bases; bases with no gene match: 5. CDR3 length: 13 amino acids. Germline loops: CDR1 SNHLY, CDR2 FYNNEI. In nucleotides, the CDR3 is TGTGCCAGCAGCGCGGGGGGCCTGGAGACCCAGTACTTC. The encoded protein is CASSAGGLETQYF.

V gene TRBV4-3 combines with J gene TRBJ2-7, with no clear D. CDR3 length: 15 amino acids. Germline lookup yields CDR1 LGHNA and CDR2 YSLEER. Trimming took 1 base from V and 7 from J, leaving 17 bases between them. The CDR3 sequence: CASSQGTPGSEEQYF. The DNA of the CDR3 is TGCGCCAGCAGCCAAGGCACCCCAGGATCTGAGGAGCAGTACTTC.

A few counts support this clonotype. The chain couples TRBV11-2 to TRBJ1-2; 8 bases align to TRBD1. The CDR3 covers 14 residues. J gave up 3 bases and V 5 bases, and 5 bases lay outside the gene matches. The germline gives CDR1 SGHAT, CDR2 FQNNGV. CDR3 sequence: CASSNRGGYYGYTF. The CDR3 nucleotides are TGTGCCAGCAGCAACAGGGGGGGGTACTATGGCTACACCTTC.

The rearrangement links TRBV2 to TRBJ2-2; TRBD1 is a possible D gene (6 bases). This CDR3 is built from 15 residues. With 7 bases removed from V and 2 bases from J, the gap between germline ends came to 14 bases. The germline gives CDR1 SNHLY, CDR2 FYNNEI. CDR3 sequence reads: CASTATGFNTGELFF. CDR3 DNA sequence: TGTGCCAGCACCGCGACAGGTTTCAACACCGGGGAGCTGTTTTTT.

The rearrangement uses TRBV29-1 and TRBJ1-1; D remains ambiguous. CDR1 is SQVTM and CDR2 is ANQGSEA in the germline V gene. Trimming removed 7 bases from V and 1 base from J, with 10 bases in between. The length of the CDR3 is 12 residues. As DNA, the CDR3 is TGCAGCGGGGTAGTGGGGAACACTGAAGCTTTCTTT. It encodes CSGVVGNTEAFF. The complete variable domain, with remaining parts taken from reference TRBV29-1 and TRBJ1-1, reads SAVISQKPSRDICQRGTSLTIQCQVDSQVTMMFWYRQQPGQSLTLIATANQGSEATYESGFVIDKFPISRPNLTFSTLTVSNMSPEDSSIYLCSGVVGNTEAFFGQGTRLTVV.

This chain links TRBV6-4 with TRBJ2-1; D remains unclear. This CDR3 is built from 16 residues. Germline V CDR1 and CDR2: MRHNA, SNTAGT. Trimming pared 4 bases from V and 0 bases from J, leaving 13 bases between. The CDR3 DNA reads as TGTGCCAGCAGTGGCTCATGGGCTAGCTCCTACAATGAGCAGTTCTTC. Amino acids: CASSGSWASSYNEQFF.

The genes are TRBV20-1 and TRBJ2-5, with 7 bases aligning to TRBD2. The DNA end favors TRBJ2-7, so the J call may be wrong. The CDR3 totals 14 residues. Germline assignment: CDR1 DFQATT and CDR2 SNEGSKA (reference sequence). The CDR3: CSAQGGGFSYEQYF. The CDR3 DNA reads TGCAGTGCTCAGGGCGGGGGATTTTCCTACGAGCAGTACTTC.

The chain links TRBV9 to TRBJ1-2; D is uncertain. Trimming cost V 0 bases and J 1 base, with 7 bases left between them. The length of the CDR3 is 14 residues. Per germline, CDR1 SGDLS and CDR2 YYNGEE. CDR3 residues: CASSVERGNYGYTF. CDR3 bases: TGTGCCAGCAGCGTAGAACGGGGTAACTATGGCTACACCTTC.

The chain has TRBV20-1 and TRBJ2-6; 9 bases line up with TRBD1. J gave up 2 bases and V 5 bases, and 10 bases lay outside the gene matches. This CDR3 is 17 amino acids long. The germline V gene has CDR1 DFQATT and CDR2 SNEGSKA (reference sequence). Here the CDR3 DNA reads TGCAGTGCTCAAATTCCCGGGACAGGGACTGGGGCCAACGTCCTGACTTTC. Its protein is CSAQIPGTGTGANVLTF.

This clonotype was found a few times. The chain uses TRBV27 and TRBJ1-1, with D perhaps matching TRBD1 (5 bases). V was shortened by 3 bases and J by 8 bases, with 10 bases between the two germline ends. The germline CDR1 and CDR2 sequences are MNHEY and SMNVEV (reference sequence). The CDR3 runs 12 residues. CDR3 sequence: CASSFGGKEAFF. CDR3 coding DNA: TGTGCCAGCAGTTTTGGGGGGAAAGAAGCTTTCTTT.

This clonotype was counted only a few times. The chain uses TRBV5-1 and TRBJ2-7, with 7 bases fitting TRBD1. CDR3 length: 16 amino acids. CDR1 SGHRS and CDR2 YFSETQ come from the germline V gene. V lost 0 bases, J lost 4 bases, and 10 bases stayed unmatched. The CDR3 protein is CASSLGGTVSQYEQYF. The CDR3 DNA follows: TGCGCCAGCAGCTTGGGGGGGACAGTCTCGCAGTACGAGCAGTACTTC.

This chain connects TRBV6-1 to TRBJ2-5; tentatively, D is TRBD1 (5 bases). Judging by the DNA end, TRBJ2-7 fits better; the J call may be wrong. The CDR3 totals 16 residues. Germline V gene sequence: CDR1 MNHNS, CDR2 SASEGT. CDR3 loop: CASSDLPIRGRYEQYF. CDR3 coding DNA: TGTGCCAGCAGTGACCTCCCGATAAGGGGCCGCTACGAGCAGTACTTC.

The chain uses TRBV7-8 and TRBJ2-5, with 14 bases that match TRBD2. The DNA end is more similar to TRBJ2-1, so the J call may be wrong. Germline V gene data show CDR1 as SGHVS and CDR2 as FQNEAQ. The CDR3 length is 17 residues. The CDR3 region has the DNA TGTGCCAGCAGCTTAGCAGGGACTAGCGGGGGATTCAATGAGCAGTTCTTC. Its translation is CASSLAGTSGGFNEQFF.

The chain links TRBV7-9 to TRBJ2-5, with 9 bases lining up with TRBD2. V lost 8 bases to trimming and J lost 2 bases; unmatched junction nucleotides: 12. Per the germline V gene, CDR1 is SEHNR and CDR2 is FQNEAQ (reference sequence). CDR3 length: 16 residues. CDR3 bases: TGTGCCAGCTCCTTTTCGCGGGGGGGTCCACAAGAGACCCAGTACTTC. It codes for CASSFSRGGPQETQYF.

This chain links TRBV29-1 with TRBJ2-7; 11 nucleotides align to TRBD1. From germline, CDR1 is SQVTM and CDR2 ANQGSEA. V lost 7 bases and J lost 7; bases outside the gene matches: 15. The CDR3 is made up of 15 amino acids. The CDR3 region is CSGGLGTGGASEQYF. The CDR3 DNA reads as TGCAGCGGCGGACTTGGGACAGGGGGGGCGAGTGAGCAGTACTTC.